This T cell receptor beta chain came from a study of radiotherapy plus CTLA-4 blockade in lung cancer. The overall study: Objective responses were seen in around 19% of patients, disease control in over 25%.

This clone has more than one count but fewer than ten. The antigen is undetermined. J was trimmed by 4 bases and V by 6 bases; bases with no gene match: 9. The germline V gene encodes CDR1 LGHNA and CDR2 YSLEER. This CDR3 has 14 residues. General study points: Peripheral blood showed expansion of tumor-derived TCR clones after radiotherapy and ipilimumab.

Sequenced by immunoSEQ multiplex PCR; TCRdb stores in-frame clones only, minus some. The sample carries about 82,000 clones, approximately 75% recorded once. The sample consisted of peripheral blood, taken from a patient treated with radiotherapy plus ipilimumab. This receptor was obtained from a human donor with non-small cell lung cancer that progressed on radiotherapy plus ipilimumab. The gene calls are TRBV4-3 and TRBJ2-7; 7 bases fit TRBD1. CDR3 DNA: TGCGCCAGCAGTAGAGGGGGCGCAGAGTACGAGCAGTACTTC. This gives the protein CASSRGGAEYEQYF.